Listed here are 26 T cell receptor beta chains from one sample, sequenced in a study of shared clonotypes between healthy human individuals. Generated by immunoSEQ multiplex PCR, the TCRdb table keeps only in-frame clones and is missing some. The sample carries about 380,000 clones, around 96% recorded once. Input material: memory CD8+ T cells sorted from blood. Regarding subset: CD45RO+ cells pooled with CCR7-negative TemRA cells. These TCRs come from a man younger than 45 in good health.

The CDR3 reads CASSFGIEAFF. CDR3 nucleotide sequence: TGTGCCAGCAGCTTTGGAATTGAAGCTTTCTTT. This chain joins TRBV7-9 and TRBJ1-1; no firm D call. Germline V CDR1 and CDR2: SEHNR, FQNEAQ (reference sequence). Trimming stripped 3 bases from V and 7 bases from J, with 6 bases between. This CDR3 spans 11 amino acids.

The V gene is TRBV7-8, the J gene TRBJ2-2, with 9 nucleotides matching TRBD1. The V and J ends lost 4 bases and 3 bases, in that order; junction bases with no gene match: 6. Germline assignment: CDR1 SGHVS and CDR2 FQNEAQ. CDR3 length: 16 residues. CDR3 coding DNA: TGTGCCAGCAGCTCAGGGACAGGGATCCACACCGGGGAGCTGTTTTTT. It yields the protein CASSSGTGIHTGELFF.

This chain connects TRBV28 to TRBJ2-1; tentative D call: TRBD2 (6 bases). Germline CDR1 and CDR2: MDHEN and SYDVKM. The CDR3 contains 14 residues. Trimming removed 7 bases from V and 3 bases from J, with 13 bases in between. CDR3 loop: CASKTGDFYNEQFF. The DNA of the CDR3 is TGTGCCAGCAAAACGGGAGATTTCTACAATGAGCAGTTCTTC.

The chain employs TRBV19 and TRBJ2-3; 10 nucleotides align to TRBD1. The CDR3 has 16 residues. The germline V gene has CDR1 LNHDA and CDR2 SQIVND (reference sequence). The V gene end was trimmed by 5 bases and the J gene end by 2 bases; junction bases not matched to a gene: 7. CDR3 residues: CASSFTGTGATDTQYF. CDR3 sequence (DNA): TGTGCCAGTAGTTTCACCGGGACAGGGGCCACAGATACGCAGTATTTT.

The chain combines TRBV29-1 with TRBJ2-2; no reliable D call. From germline, CDR1 is SQVTM and CDR2 ANQGSEA. V was cut by 7 bases and J by 5 bases, with 14 bases left in between. This CDR3 comprises 13 residues. The CDR3 DNA reads as TGCAGCGCCGAAGGGTCCCCGACCGGGGAGCTGTTTTTT. As protein: CSAEGSPTGELFF.

V usage is TRBV28 and J usage is TRBJ2-7, with D perhaps being TRBD1 or TRBD2 (6 bases each). The CDR3 covers 13 residues. Germline CDR1 reads MDHEN; CDR2 reads SYDVKM. The V and J ends lost 8 bases and 1 base respectively, with 12 bases between them. The CDR3 reads CASRGQLSYEQYF. The CDR3, as DNA: TGTGCCAGCCGGGGGCAACTGTCCTACGAGCAGTACTTC.

The J gene is TRBJ2-1, the V gene TRBV13, with 13 bases identical to TRBD2. The CDR3 totals 15 residues. V shed 4 bases and J 5 bases; nucleotides not matched to a gene: 2. The germline CDR1 and CDR2 sequences are PRHDT and FYEKMQ (reference sequence). CDR3 DNA sequence: TGTGCCAGCAGCTGGGGGACTAGCGGGGACAATGAGCAGTTCTTC. Its translation: CASSWGTSGDNEQFF. The full variable domain, completed using reference TRBV13 and TRBJ2-1, is AAGVIQSPRHLIKEKRETATLKCYPIPRHDTVYWYQQGPGQDPQFLISFYEKMQSDKGSIPDRFSAQQFSDYHSELNMSSLELGDSALYFCASSWGTSGDNEQFFGPGTRLTVL.

J is TRBJ2-7 and V is TRBV7-2; tentatively, D is TRBD1 (6 bases). Trimming cost V 4 bases and J 3 bases, with 10 bases left between them. CDR1 and CDR2 (germline): SGHTA, FQGNSA. This CDR3 contains 13 residues. The CDR3 sequence: CASSYGTYYEQYF. As DNA, the CDR3 is TGTGCCAGCAGCTACGGGACATACTACGAGCAGTACTTC.

This clone appeared once. The chain employs TRBV5-6 and TRBJ2-1, with D possibly matching TRBD1 (6 bases). The CDR3 is 16 amino acids. V lost 3 bases to trimming and J lost 4 bases, with 17 bases between them. CDR1 is SGHDT, CDR2 YYEEEE, per germline. The CDR3 sequence is CASSWPGVSRYNEQFF. CDR3 nucleotide sequence: TGTGCCAGCAGCTGGCCAGGGGTTAGTAGGTACAATGAGCAGTTCTTC.

CDR3 sequence (DNA): TGTGCCAGCAGTTACTCACAGGAGGGCAATCAGCCCCAGCATTTT. Encoded protein: CASSYSQEGNQPQHF. The chain is built from TRBV6-5 and TRBJ1-5, with TRBD1 as a possible D gene (5 bases). Trimming took 0 bases from V and 2 from J, leaving 8 bases between them. The CDR3 is 15 residues long. Germline values: CDR1 MNHEY, CDR2 SVGAGI.

CDR3 loop: CASSYRDNTDTQYF. The CDR3 region has the DNA TGTGCCAGCAGTTACCGGGACAACACAGATACGCAGTATTTT. The chain recombines TRBV6-5 with TRBJ2-3, with a possible D match to TRBD1 (6 bases). This CDR3 has 14 amino acids. CDR1 MNHEY and CDR2 SVGAGI come from the germline V gene. Trimming took 2 bases from V and 2 from J, leaving 8 bases between them.

The chain is built from TRBV10-1 and TRBJ2-7; TRBD2 matches 13 bases. The trim removed 6 bases at V and 5 bases at J, leaving 7 bases unmatched. The CDR3 has 15 residues. Germline CDR1 and CDR2: WNHNN and SYGVQD (reference sequence). DNA for the CDR3: TGCGCCAGCAGGGCTGGACTAGCGGGAGCGGACGAGCAGTACTTC. This codes for CASRAGLAGADEQYF.

V and J are TRBV27 and TRBJ2-7; a possible D gene is TRBD1 (5 bases). The CDR3 is made up of 13 amino acids. Per the germline V gene, CDR1 is MNHEY and CDR2 is SMNVEV (reference sequence). The V and J ends lost 7 bases and 6 bases respectively, with 16 bases between them. The CDR3 here is CASKTGREFEQYF. The CDR3 DNA reads as TGTGCCAGCAAAACGGGCAGGGAATTCGAGCAGTACTTC.

The chain carries TRBV30 and TRBJ2-5; 12 bases are a match to TRBD2. The CDR3 extends over 16 amino acids. Trimming took 2 bases from V and 5 from J; bases not matched to a gene: 9. CDR1 is GTSNPN, CDR2 SVGIG, per germline (reference sequence). CDR3 region: CAWSRGLAGFRETQYF. DNA of the CDR3: TGTGCCTGGAGTCGCGGACTAGCGGGATTCAGGGAGACCCAGTACTTC.

V usage is TRBV5-1 and J usage is TRBJ2-2; weak D call: TRBD1 (5 bases). The CDR3 has 16 amino acids. With 0 bases removed from V and 5 bases from J, the gap between germline ends came to 14 bases. Germline V gene sequence: CDR1 SGHRS, CDR2 YFSETQ. This chain's CDR3 is CASSLAGNPGTGELFF. The CDR3 DNA sequence: TGCGCCAGCAGCTTGGCCGGAAACCCAGGGACCGGGGAGCTGTTTTTT.

The genes are TRBV6-6 and TRBJ1-1, with D possibly TRBD1 on 6 matching bases. Deletions cut 6 bases from V and 7 bases from J, with 15 bases between. This CDR3 has 13 residues. The germline V gene encodes CDR1 MNHNY and CDR2 SVGAGI (reference sequence). This CDR3 is CASSRTGSLEAFF. The CDR3 DNA reads TGTGCCAGCAGCCGAACAGGGAGCCTTGAAGCTTTCTTT.

The chain combines TRBV19 with TRBJ2-3; 15 bases match TRBD2. Germline V gives CDR1 LNHDA, CDR2 SQIVND (reference sequence). CDR3 length equals 20 residues. V was clipped by 1 base and J by 1 base; unmatched bases: 9. The CDR3 DNA sequence: TGTGCCAGTAGTATAGTCCCTGGACTAGCGGGAGGGAGGGGCACAGATACGCAGTATTTT. It codes for CASSIVPGLAGGRGTDTQYF. Complete variable domain (other parts from reference TRBV19 and TRBJ2-3): DGGITQSPKYLFRKEGQNVTLSCEQNLNHDAMYWYRQDPGQGLRLIYYSQIVNDFQKGDIAEGYSVSREKKESFPLTVTSAQKNPTAFYLCASSIVPGLAGGRGTDTQYFGPGTRLTVL.

This chain links TRBV7-9 with TRBJ2-3; TRBD1 matches at 7 bases. Germline loops: CDR1 SEHNR, CDR2 FQNEAQ (reference sequence). V was pared by 5 bases and J by 0 bases, with 8 bases of the junction left unmatched. This CDR3 is 16 amino acids long. The CDR3 nucleotides are TGTGCCAGCAGCCAGAGACAGGGCGAGAGCACAGATACGCAGTATTTT. Its protein is CASSQRQGESTDTQYF. Full variable domain (outside the CDR3, taken from reference TRBV7-9 and TRBJ2-3): DTGVSQNPRHKITKRGQNVTFRCDPISEHNRLYWYRQTLGQGPEFLTYFQNEAQLEKSRLLSDRFSAERPKGSFSTLEIQRTEQGDSAMYLCASSQRQGESTDTQYFGPGTRLTVL.

This clone was counted once. CDR3 residues: CASRDPKAEAFF. CDR3 sequence (DNA): TGTGCCAGCAGGGATCCGAAGGCTGAAGCTTTCTTT. This chain joins TRBV11-2 and TRBJ1-1; D gene unclear. Trimming removed 6 bases from V and 6 bases from J, with 11 bases in between. In germline, CDR1 is SGHAT, CDR2 FQNNGV. CDR3 size: 12 residues.

The V and J genes are TRBV6-4 and TRBJ2-1; 8 bases match TRBD2. Trimming removed 5 bases from V and 8 bases from J; junction bases left unmatched: 8. Per the germline V gene, CDR1 is MRHNA and CDR2 is SNTAGT. The CDR3 has 14 residues. The CDR3 loop is CASSPGTSYHEQFF. The CDR3 region has the DNA TGTGCCAGCAGTCCCGGGACTAGTTATCATGAGCAGTTCTTC.

This clone was seen just once. The junction shows a germline mismatch at one end, possibly a read error. The V and J genes are TRBV11-2 and TRBJ2-3; 11 bases map to TRBD2. This CDR3 comprises 16 residues. The germline gives CDR1 SGHAT, CDR2 FQNNGV. The CDR3 protein is CANSVSGRAPADTQYF. The CDR3, as DNA: TGTGCCAACAGCGTTAGCGGGAGGGCCCCAGCAGATACGCAGTATTTT.

The chain is built from TRBV6-5 and TRBJ2-7; TRBD2 matches at 7 bases. Germline CDR1 MNHEY, CDR2 SVGAGI. J lost 2 bases, V lost 2 bases, and 6 bases had no gene match. The CDR3 is 15 residues long. The CDR3 region has the DNA TGTGCCAGCAGTTACAGCCGGGAGGACCCCTACGAGCAGTACTTC. This gives the protein CASSYSREDPYEQYF.

The chain has TRBV23-1 and TRBJ2-3; D is ambiguous. TRBV23-1 is sorted into the ORF group, with uncertain function. This CDR3 region has 14 residues. Trimming pared 0 bases from V and 2 bases from J, leaving 6 bases between. CDR3 nucleotides: TGCGCCAGCAGTCAATCCGGGTCCACAGATACGCAGTATTTT. Translation: CASSQSGSTDTQYF.

This clone was recorded once. The rearrangement uses TRBV7-3 and TRBJ2-7, with TRBD2 matching over 11 bases. This CDR3 region has 19 residues. From germline, CDR1 is SGHTA and CDR2 FQGTGA. J gave up 1 base and V 2 bases, and 13 bases lay outside the gene matches. CDR3 sequence: CASSLFPGTSGEGSYEQYF. Written as DNA, the CDR3 is TGTGCCAGCAGCTTATTTCCCGGGACTAGCGGCGAGGGGTCCTACGAGCAGTACTTC.

In DNA, the CDR3 is TGTGCCAGCAGTCGTGGGCCCTCAGGAGTTAATTCACCCCTCCACTTT. Amino acid sequence: CASSRGPSGVNSPLHF. This chain uses TRBV27 with TRBJ1-6; D not certain. This CDR3 has 16 amino acids. From germline, CDR1 is MNHEY and CDR2 SMNVEV (reference sequence). The germline V and J ends were trimmed by 5 bases and 6 bases, with 17 bases remaining between them.

V usage is TRBV29-1 and J usage is TRBJ1-5; weak D call: TRBD1 (5 bases). Trimming removed 2 bases from V and 7 bases from J, with 12 bases in between. Germline CDR1 reads SQVTM; CDR2 reads ANQGSEA. The CDR3 is 13 amino acids. The CDR3 protein is CSVERRRVQPQHF. The CDR3 bases are TGCAGCGTTGAAAGGCGCAGGGTACAGCCCCAGCATTTT.